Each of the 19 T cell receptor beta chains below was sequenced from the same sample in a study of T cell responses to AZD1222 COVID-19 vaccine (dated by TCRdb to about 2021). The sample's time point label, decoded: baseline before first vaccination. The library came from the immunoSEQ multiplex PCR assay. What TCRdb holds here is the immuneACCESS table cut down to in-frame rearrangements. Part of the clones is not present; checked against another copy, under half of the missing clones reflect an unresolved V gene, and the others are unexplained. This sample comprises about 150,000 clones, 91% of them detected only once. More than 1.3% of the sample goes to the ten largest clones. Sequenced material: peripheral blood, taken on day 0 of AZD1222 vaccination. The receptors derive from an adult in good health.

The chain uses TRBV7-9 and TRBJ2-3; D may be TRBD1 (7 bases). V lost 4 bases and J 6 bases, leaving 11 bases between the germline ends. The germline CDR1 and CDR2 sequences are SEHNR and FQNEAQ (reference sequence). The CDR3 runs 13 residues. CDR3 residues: CASSWDSGDTQYF. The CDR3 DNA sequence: TGTGCCAGCAGCTGGGACAGCGGGGATACGCAGTATTTT.

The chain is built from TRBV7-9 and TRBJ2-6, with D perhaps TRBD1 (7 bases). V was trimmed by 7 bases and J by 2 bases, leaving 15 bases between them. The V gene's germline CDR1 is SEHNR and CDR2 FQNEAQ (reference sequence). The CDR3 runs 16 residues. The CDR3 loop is CASTPAGGPGANVLTF. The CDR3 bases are TGTGCCAGCACCCCAGCAGGGGGGCCTGGGGCCAACGTCCTGACTTTC.

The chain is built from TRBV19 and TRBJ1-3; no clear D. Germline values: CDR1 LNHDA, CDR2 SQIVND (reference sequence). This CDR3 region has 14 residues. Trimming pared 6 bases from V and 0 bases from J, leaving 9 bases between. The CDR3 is CASSLIHSGNTIYF. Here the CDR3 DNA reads TGTGCCAGTAGCCTAATACACTCTGGAAACACCATATATTTT.

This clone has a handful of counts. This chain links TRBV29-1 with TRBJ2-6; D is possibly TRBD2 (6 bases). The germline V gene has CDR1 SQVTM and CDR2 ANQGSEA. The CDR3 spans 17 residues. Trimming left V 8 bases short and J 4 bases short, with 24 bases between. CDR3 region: CSNRLVPLMLGANVLTF. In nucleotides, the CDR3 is TGCAGCAACCGACTAGTGCCCCTTATGTTAGGGGCCAACGTCCTGACTTTC.

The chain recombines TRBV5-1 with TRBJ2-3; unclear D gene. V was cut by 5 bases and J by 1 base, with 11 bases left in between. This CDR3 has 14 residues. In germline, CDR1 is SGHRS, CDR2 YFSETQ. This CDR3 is CASRRTAGTDTQYF. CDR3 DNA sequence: TGCGCCAGCAGGCGGACGGCAGGCACAGATACGCAGTATTTT. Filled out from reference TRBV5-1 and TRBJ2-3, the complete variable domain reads KAGVTQTPRYLIKTRGQQVTLSCSPISGHRSVSWYQQTPGQGLQFLFEYFSETQRNKGNFPGRFSGRQFSNSRSEMNVSTLELGDSALYLCASRRTAGTDTQYFGPGTRLTVL.

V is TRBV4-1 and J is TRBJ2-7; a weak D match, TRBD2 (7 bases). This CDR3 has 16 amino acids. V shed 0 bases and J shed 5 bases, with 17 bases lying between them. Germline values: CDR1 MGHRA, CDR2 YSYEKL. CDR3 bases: TGCGCCAGCAGCCAAGAATGGGGGGGCGTTGGAAACGAGCAGTACTTC. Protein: CASSQEWGGVGNEQYF.

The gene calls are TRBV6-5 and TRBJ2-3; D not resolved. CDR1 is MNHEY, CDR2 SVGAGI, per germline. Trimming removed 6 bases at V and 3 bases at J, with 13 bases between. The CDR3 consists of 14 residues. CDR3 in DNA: TGTGCCAGCAGCCCCCTGCAAGGGACAGATACGCAGTATTTT. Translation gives CASSPLQGTDTQYF.

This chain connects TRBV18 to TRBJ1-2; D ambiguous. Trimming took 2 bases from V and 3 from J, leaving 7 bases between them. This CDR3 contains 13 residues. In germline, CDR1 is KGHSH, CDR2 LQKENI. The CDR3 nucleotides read TGTGCCAGCTCACCAACAGAGGACTATGGCTACACCTTC. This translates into CASSPTEDYGYTF.

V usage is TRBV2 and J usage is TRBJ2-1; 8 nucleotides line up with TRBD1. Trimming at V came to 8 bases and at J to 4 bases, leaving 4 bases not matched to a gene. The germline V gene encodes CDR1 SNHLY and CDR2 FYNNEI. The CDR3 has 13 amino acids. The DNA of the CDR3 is TGTGCCAGCCTCGGGACAGGTTACAATGAGCAGTTCTTC. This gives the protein CASLGTGYNEQFF. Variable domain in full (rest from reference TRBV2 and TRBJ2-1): EPEVTQTPSHQVTQMGQEVILRCVPISNHLYFYWYRQILGQKVEFLVSFYNNEISEKSEIFDDQFSVERPDGSNFTLKIRSTKLEDSAMYFCASLGTGYNEQFFGPGTRLTVL.

CDR3 protein: CASSRDRRETQYF. DNA for the CDR3: TGCGCCAGCAGCCGAGACAGACGGGAGACCCAGTACTTC. The chain couples TRBV5-1 to TRBJ2-5; possibly TRBD1 for D (5 bases). The V gene's germline CDR1 is SGHRS and CDR2 YFSETQ. The CDR3 contains 13 residues. V lost 4 bases and J lost 5, with 12 bases in between. The full variable domain, rest sourced from reference TRBV5-1 and TRBJ2-5, is KAGVTQTPRYLIKTRGQQVTLSCSPISGHRSVSWYQQTPGQGLQFLFEYFSETQRNKGNFPGRFSGRQFSNSRSEMNVSTLELGDSALYLCASSRDRRETQYFGPGTRLLVL.

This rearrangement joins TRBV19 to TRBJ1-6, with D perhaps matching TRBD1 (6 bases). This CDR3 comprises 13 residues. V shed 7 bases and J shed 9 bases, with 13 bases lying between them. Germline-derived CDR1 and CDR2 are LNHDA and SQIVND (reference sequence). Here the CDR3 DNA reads TGTGCCAGTAAAAACAGGGTGTCTTCACCCCTCCACTTT. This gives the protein CASKNRVSSPLHF.

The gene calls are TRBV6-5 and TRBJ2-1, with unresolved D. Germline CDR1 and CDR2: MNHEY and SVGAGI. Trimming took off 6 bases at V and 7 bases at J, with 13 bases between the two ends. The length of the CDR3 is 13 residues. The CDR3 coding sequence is TGTGCCAGCAGCCGAACCTACTTAAATGAGCAGTTCTTC. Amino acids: CASSRTYLNEQFF.

The DNA for the CDR3 is TGCGCCAGCAGTGAGTCGCCTAGTACACACGGTGAGCAGTTCTTC. It encodes CASSESPSTHGEQFF. The genes are TRBV10-1 and TRBJ2-1, with D unresolved. The germline V gene encodes CDR1 WNHNN and CDR2 SYGVQD (reference sequence). The ends were cut back, 0 bases at V and 9 bases at J, with 15 bases in the middle. The CDR3 length is 15 residues.

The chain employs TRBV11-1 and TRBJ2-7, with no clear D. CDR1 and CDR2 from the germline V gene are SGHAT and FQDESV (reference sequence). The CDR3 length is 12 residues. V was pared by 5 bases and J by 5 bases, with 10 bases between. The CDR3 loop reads CASSQTRHEQYF. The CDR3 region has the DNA TGTGCCAGCAGCCAGACACGCCACGAGCAGTACTTC.

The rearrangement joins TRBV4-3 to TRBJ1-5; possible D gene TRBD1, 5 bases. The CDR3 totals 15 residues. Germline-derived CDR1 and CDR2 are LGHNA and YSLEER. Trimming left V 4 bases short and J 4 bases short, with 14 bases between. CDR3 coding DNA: TGCGCCAGCAGCCCCCGCGCAGGGACGAATCAGCCCCAGCATTTT. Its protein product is CASSPRAGTNQPQHF.

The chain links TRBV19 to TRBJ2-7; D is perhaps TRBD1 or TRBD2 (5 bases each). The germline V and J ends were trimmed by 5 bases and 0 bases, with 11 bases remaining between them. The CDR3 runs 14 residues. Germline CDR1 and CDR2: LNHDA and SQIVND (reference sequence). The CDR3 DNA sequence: TGTGCCAGTAGTGCGACTGGGACCTCCTACGAGCAGTACTTC. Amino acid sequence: CASSATGTSYEQYF.

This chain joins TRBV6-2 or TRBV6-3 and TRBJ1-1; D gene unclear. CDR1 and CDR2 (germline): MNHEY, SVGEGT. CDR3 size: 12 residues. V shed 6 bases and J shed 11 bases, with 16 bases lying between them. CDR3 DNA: TGTGCCAGCAGCAAGGACCTTTCACCGGCTTTCTTT. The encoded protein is CASSKDLSPAFF.

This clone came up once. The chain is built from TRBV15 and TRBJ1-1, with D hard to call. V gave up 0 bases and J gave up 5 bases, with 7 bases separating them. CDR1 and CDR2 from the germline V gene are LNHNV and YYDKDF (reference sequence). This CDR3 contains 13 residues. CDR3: CATSRDGRTEAFF. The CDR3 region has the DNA TGTGCCACCAGCAGAGATGGGAGAACTGAAGCTTTCTTT.

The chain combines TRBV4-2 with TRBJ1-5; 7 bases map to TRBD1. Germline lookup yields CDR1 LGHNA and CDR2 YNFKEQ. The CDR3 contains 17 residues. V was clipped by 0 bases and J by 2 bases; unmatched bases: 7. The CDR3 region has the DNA TGTGCCAGCAGCCAAGATAGACAGGGCGATGGCAATCAGCCCCAGCATTTT. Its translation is CASSQDRQGDGNQPQHF.